Listed here are 19 T cell receptor beta chains from one sample, sequenced in a study of blood T cell repertoires in COVID-19. Here immunoSEQ multiplex PCR was the method, and the copy in TCRdb shows in-frame clones only, minus some. The sample lists approximately 210,000 clones, approximately 80% occurring once. The source material was PBMCs or T cells enriched from blood (not recorded which). Receptors originate from a man aged 40-50 years who had recovered from COVID-19.

The CDR3 sequence: CASSLGRGVEAFF. The CDR3 nucleotides read TGTGCCAGCAGCTTAGGCAGGGGGGTTGAAGCTTTCTTT. The chain combines TRBV7-2 with TRBJ1-1, with 7 bases that match TRBD1. V trimming: 1 base; J trimming: 7 bases; junction bases outside the gene matches: 3. CDR3 size: 13 residues. Per germline, CDR1 SGHTA and CDR2 FQGNSA. Filled out from reference TRBV7-2 and TRBJ1-1, the complete variable domain reads GAGVSQSPSNKVTEKGKDVELRCDPISGHTALYWYRQSLGQGLEFLIYFQGNSAPDKSGLPSDRFSAERTGGSVSTLTIQRTQQEDSAVYLCASSLGRGVEAFFGQGTRLTVV.

This clone was observed a handful of times. The chain couples TRBV6-5 to TRBJ2-5; TRBD1 might be the D (6 bases). Germline loops: CDR1 MNHEY, CDR2 SVGAGI. The CDR3 extends over 14 amino acids. V was pared by 8 bases and J by 0 bases, with 13 bases between. The CDR3 DNA reads as TGTGCCAGCTGCAAAGGACAGAACCAAGAGACCCAGTACTTC. It yields the protein CASCKGQNQETQYF.

DNA for the CDR3: TGTGCCAGCGCGGGACAGGGGAGGTCAGGCTATGGCTACACCTTC. Its translation is CASAGQGRSGYGYTF. The gene calls are TRBV27 and TRBJ1-2; TRBD1 aligns across 10 bases. CDR3 length: 15 amino acids. Germline CDR1 and CDR2: MNHEY and SMNVEV (reference sequence). V gave up 8 bases and J gave up 4 bases; unmatched junction bases: 10.

The chain combines TRBV30 with TRBJ2-2; 10 nucleotides line up with TRBD2. J gave up 1 base and V 8 bases, and 7 bases lay outside the gene matches. Germline CDR1 GTSNPN, CDR2 SVGIG (reference sequence). This CDR3 has 15 amino acids. This chain's CDR3 is CAHGLAGVNTGELFF. CDR3 nucleotides: TGTGCCCATGGGCTAGCGGGAGTGAACACCGGGGAGCTGTTTTTT.

V is TRBV2 and J is TRBJ2-2; 13 bases match TRBD2. Germline CDR1 is SNHLY and CDR2 is FYNNEI. The CDR3 totals 16 residues. The J segment lost 4 bases and the V segment lost 6 bases, leaving 5 bases of the junction unmatched. The CDR3 nucleotides read TGTGCCAGCAGGGTCACTAGCGGGAGGGGCACCGGGGAGCTGTTTTTT. The encoded protein is CASRVTSGRGTGELFF.

This chain uses TRBV6-2 or TRBV6-3 with TRBJ2-1; the D gene is possibly TRBD2 (5 bases). Germline V gene lookup returns CDR1 MNHEY and CDR2 SVGEGT. Trimming stripped 5 bases from V and 7 bases from J, with 27 bases between. The CDR3 consists of 18 residues. The CDR3 DNA follows: TGTGCCAGCAGTGCCTCCTCGGGATTCTGGAAATCGACAAATGAGCAGTTCTTC. Translating it yields CASSASSGFWKSTNEQFF.

The rearrangement joins TRBV7-9 to TRBJ1-5; unclear D gene. Deletions cut 1 base from V and 0 bases from J, with 7 bases between. CDR3 size: 15 residues. The germline V gene has CDR1 SEHNR and CDR2 FQNEAQ (reference sequence). CDR3 protein: CASSLGANSNQPQHF. The CDR3 nucleotides read TGTGCCAGCAGCTTAGGAGCGAATAGCAATCAGCCCCAGCATTTT.

The chain employs TRBV9 and TRBJ2-1; 9 bases fit TRBD1. This CDR3 has 19 amino acids. Germline CDR1 is SGDLS and CDR2 is YYNGEE. V lost 0 bases and J lost 0; bases outside the gene matches: 10. CDR3 loop: CASSVVMGTGTTSYNEQFF. CDR3 DNA sequence: TGTGCCAGCAGCGTAGTAATGGGGACAGGGACTACCTCCTACAATGAGCAGTTCTTC. The full variable domain, in which reference TRBV9 and TRBJ2-1 provide the parts outside the CDR3, is DSGVTQTPKHLITATGQRVTLRCSPRSGDLSVYWYQQSLDQGLQFLIQYYNGEERAKGNILERFSAQQFPDLHSELNLSSLELGDSALYFCASSVVMGTGTTSYNEQFFGPGTRLTVL.

This clone was observed a single time. The chain employs TRBV9 and TRBJ2-1; D not resolved. The CDR3 loop spans 12 amino acids. Trimming cost V 3 bases and J 5 bases, with 6 bases left between them. From germline, CDR1 is SGDLS and CDR2 YYNGEE. This CDR3 is CASSATNNEQFF. CDR3 sequence (DNA): TGTGCCAGCAGCGCAACAAACAATGAGCAGTTCTTC.

V is TRBV19 and J is TRBJ2-7; 10 bases map to TRBD1. Unmatched junction bases numbered 4, after V lost 6 bases and J lost 2 bases. The CDR3 extends over 14 amino acids. Germline V gene data show CDR1 as LNHDA and CDR2 as SQIVND (reference sequence). The CDR3 region is CASRMTGGTYEQYF. DNA for the CDR3: TGTGCCAGTAGGATGACAGGGGGCACCTACGAGCAGTACTTC.

This rearrangement joins TRBV7-2 to TRBJ2-2; 7 bases match TRBD1. The germline CDR1 and CDR2 sequences are SGHTA and FQGNSA. Trimming cost V 4 bases and J 7 bases; bases outside gene matches: 6. The CDR3 is 14 residues long. The chain's CDR3 is CASSSWTGGGELFF. CDR3 nucleotide sequence: TGTGCCAGCAGCTCATGGACAGGTGGCGGGGAGCTGTTTTTT.

The chain employs TRBV5-1 and TRBJ1-1; TRBD1 is a possible D gene (6 bases). CDR3 length: 13 amino acids. Germline V gives CDR1 SGHRS, CDR2 YFSETQ. Trimming removed 5 bases from V and 5 bases from J, with 13 bases in between. CDR3 amino acids: CASRTGPGTEAFF. CDR3 sequence (DNA): TGCGCCAGCAGGACAGGACCCGGTACTGAAGCTTTCTTT. Using reference TRBV5-1 and TRBJ1-1 for the parts outside the CDR3, the full variable domain is KAGVTQTPRYLIKTRGQQVTLSCSPISGHRSVSWYQQTPGQGLQFLFEYFSETQRNKGNFPGRFSGRQFSNSRSEMNVSTLELGDSALYLCASRTGPGTEAFFGQGTRLTVV.

A few counts support this clone. The rearrangement links TRBV24-1 to TRBJ1-3, with unresolved D. This CDR3 is built from 15 residues. Trimming removed 11 bases at V and 4 bases at J, with 20 bases between. CDR1 is KGHDR and CDR2 is SFDVKD in the germline V gene. CDR3 nucleotides: TGTGCCAACTGGGCAGGCGGGGATTCGGGAAACACCATATATTTT. Translation: CANWAGGDSGNTIYF.

This rearrangement joins TRBV21-1 to TRBJ2-2; TRBD2, the table's D call, was not compared with the DNA. TRBV21-1 is a pseudogene segment. The CDR3 runs to 15 residues. CDR3 residues: CASSGLAGGSGELFF. The CDR3 DNA reads as TGTGCCAGCAGCGGCCTAGCGGGAGGGTCCGGGGAGCTGTTTTTT.

In nucleotides, the CDR3 is TGTGCCAGTAGTTTACAGGGAAGGAGTCAGCCCCAGCATTTT. Translation gives CASSLQGRSQPQHF. This chain joins TRBV19 and TRBJ1-5; D may be TRBD1 (6 bases). Trimming removed 5 bases from V and 6 bases from J, with 14 bases in between. The CDR3 has 14 amino acids. Germline lookup yields CDR1 LNHDA and CDR2 SQIVND (reference sequence).

The V call is TRBV5-1, the J call TRBJ1-1; D ambiguous. Germline CDR1 is SGHRS and CDR2 is YFSETQ. This CDR3 spans 15 amino acids. V lost 6 bases, J lost 0 bases, and 15 bases lay in between. The CDR3 sequence: CASNPGGALNTEAFF. Here the CDR3 DNA reads TGCGCCAGCAATCCCGGTGGAGCCTTGAACACTGAAGCTTTCTTT.

The chain is built from TRBV15 and TRBJ1-4, with 8 bases lining up with TRBD1. Trimming took 5 bases from V and 8 from J; bases not matched to a gene: 10. In germline, CDR1 is LNHNV, CDR2 YYDKDF (reference sequence). The CDR3 extends over 15 amino acids. CDR3 coding DNA: TGTGCCACCAGCGAGGACAGGGTTAGATACGAAAAACTGTTTTTT. Translated: CATSEDRVRYEKLFF.

V is TRBV10-2 and J is TRBJ1-1; TRBD1 matches 8 bases. Trimming took 3 bases from V and 3 from J; bases not matched to a gene: 6. This CDR3 has 15 residues. Germline CDR1 and CDR2: WSHSY and SAAADI. CDR3 in DNA: TGCGCCAGCAGTGACAGGGGGCGACGTGACACTGAAGCTTTCTTT. It translates to CASSDRGRRDTEAFF.

J is TRBJ1-3 and V is TRBV30, with D unresolved. CDR3 length equals 14 residues. Germline V gene data show CDR1 as GTSNPN and CDR2 as SVGIG (reference sequence). Between the trimmed V and J ends, which lost 4 bases and 2 bases, there was a span of 12 bases. CDR3 in amino acids: CAWTPGIPGNTIYF. As DNA, the CDR3 is TGTGCCTGGACCCCGGGAATCCCTGGAAACACCATATATTTT.